What follows are 22 T cell receptor beta chains derived from one specimen sequenced in a study of blood T cells in healthy people across ages. A J-beta primer mix and a sample-barcoded 5' primer were used in a second PCR of roughly 7 to 12 cycles. TCRdb fed the 5' RACE reads into MiXCR, producing one record per CDR3 protein. The sample contains more than 1,400,000 distinct CDR3 sequences, approximately 42% of which appear only once. Sequences were obtained from blood. These receptors came from a woman aged 18-35 years in good health.

This clonotype was observed a few times. CDR3 DNA: TGTGCCAGCAGTGGGCTAGCGGGAGGGCCGACCTACAATGAGCAGTTCTTC. Residues: CASSGLAGGPTYNEQFF. The chain combines TRBV6-1 with TRBJ2-1, with 12 bases matching TRBD2. CDR1 is MNHNS and CDR2 is SASEGT in the germline V gene. This CDR3 contains 17 residues. V was clipped by 4 bases and J by 2 bases; unmatched bases: 6.

This clonotype has a handful of counts. The gene calls are TRBV3-1 and TRBJ2-5; possible D gene TRBD1, 6 bases. CDR3 length equals 15 residues. Trimming left V 7 bases short and J 5 bases short, with 20 bases between. CDR1 and CDR2 (germline): LGHDT, YNNKEL (reference sequence). The CDR3 reads CASTSGGPKRETQYF. CDR3 sequence (DNA): TGTGCCAGCACCAGTGGGGGCCCAAAAAGGGAGACCCAGTACTTC.

The chain employs TRBV12-5 and TRBJ2-3, with TRBD1 matching 9 bases. This CDR3 is 17 amino acids long. With V trimmed by 1 base and J by 4 bases, 9 bases remained unmatched. The germline V gene encodes CDR1 LGHNT and CDR2 FRNRAP. CDR3 sequence: CASGLDNDRGYADTQYF. As DNA, the CDR3 is TGTGCTAGTGGTTTGGACAACGACAGGGGGTACGCAGATACGCAGTATTTT.

The chain has TRBV7-9 and TRBJ2-2, with TRBD2 identical over 7 bases. Per germline, CDR1 SEHNR and CDR2 FQNEAQ (reference sequence). The V and J ends lost 5 bases and 2 bases, in that order; junction bases with no gene match: 8. This CDR3 region has 16 residues. CDR3 sequence (DNA): TGTGCCAGCAGCCGAGCCGGGACTACCAACACCGGGGAGCTGTTTTTT. This gives the protein CASSRAGTTNTGELFF.

J is TRBJ2-1 and V is TRBV2; 8 positions agree with TRBD2. The CDR3 covers 14 residues. V lost 9 bases and J lost 0; bases outside the gene matches: 4. Germline assignment: CDR1 SNHLY and CDR2 FYNNEI. CDR3 sequence (DNA): TGTGCCAGTAGACTAGCGAGCTCCTACAATGAGCAGTTCTTC. It specifies CASRLASSYNEQFF. Based on the CDR3 plus reference TRBV2 and TRBJ2-1, the full variable domain is EPEVTQTPSHQVTQMGQEVILRCVPISNHLYFYWYRQILGQKVEFLVSFYNNEISEKSEIFDDQFSVERPDGSNFTLKIRSTKLEDSAMYFCASRLASSYNEQFFGPGTRLTVL.

This clonotype was counted only a few times. This chain uses TRBV7-9 with TRBJ1-1; D call uncertain. CDR1 SEHNR and CDR2 FQNEAQ come from the germline V gene (reference sequence). V dropped 5 bases and J dropped 0 bases, with 13 bases sitting between them. The CDR3 contains 15 residues. In DNA, the CDR3 is TGTGCCAGCAGCCTTGAAACGGTTATGAACACTGAAGCTTTCTTT. It encodes CASSLETVMNTEAFF. The entire variable domain, with the rest obtained from reference TRBV7-9 and TRBJ1-1, is as follows: DTGVSQNPRHKITKRGQNVTFRCDPISEHNRLYWYRQTLGQGPEFLTYFQNEAQLEKSRLLSDRFSAERPKGSFSTLEIQRTEQGDSAMYLCASSLETVMNTEAFFGQGTRLTVV.

For this clonotype: A junction end diverges from the germline sequence, so it may reflect a read error. As DNA, the CDR3 is TGTGCCACCAACAGAGGGTTCGGAACAGATACGCAGTATTTT. Protein: CATNRGFGTDTQYF. V and J are TRBV15 and TRBJ2-3; perhaps TRBD2 as D (5 bases). The CDR3 extends over 14 amino acids. Germline lookup yields CDR1 LNHNV and CDR2 YYDKDF (reference sequence).

V is TRBV27 and J is TRBJ2-4; no definite D call. With the DNA end fitting TRBJ2-7 better, the J assignment may be wrong. The germline V gene has CDR1 MNHEY and CDR2 SMNVEV (reference sequence). The CDR3 runs 13 residues. CDR3 region: CASSLSLSSEQYF. CDR3 in DNA: TGTGCCAGCAGTTTATCGCTGAGTTCCGAGCAGTACTTC.

The V call is TRBV12-3 or TRBV12-4, the J call TRBJ1-2, with D uncertain. CDR3 length: 16 amino acids. The V gene lost 0 bases and the J gene lost 4 bases, with 15 bases spanning the gap. The CDR3 reads CASSLAEAAVTYGYTF. The CDR3 DNA follows: TGTGCCAGCAGTTTAGCTGAGGCGGCTGTAACCTATGGCTACACCTTC.

The CDR3 sequence: CASSVETGDYGYTF. The CDR3 coding sequence is TGTGCCAGCAGCGTCGAGACAGGGGACTATGGCTACACCTTC. The V and J genes are TRBV9 and TRBJ1-2; TRBD1 agrees at 8 bases. Germline assignment: CDR1 SGDLS and CDR2 YYNGEE. Trimming removed 2 bases from V and 3 bases from J; junction bases left unmatched: 3. There are 14 residues in the CDR3.

This clonotype was seen a handful of times. The rearrangement links TRBV12-3 or TRBV12-4 to TRBJ2-1; possibly TRBD2 for D (6 bases). Trimming removed 5 bases from V and 2 bases from J, with 10 bases in between. This CDR3 spans 14 amino acids. CDR3 region: CASSTGTPYNEQFF. The CDR3 DNA is TGTGCCAGCAGTACCGGGACTCCCTACAATGAGCAGTTCTTC.

This clonotype came up a few times. V and J are TRBV27 and TRBJ1-1; 10 positions match TRBD1. The length of the CDR3 is 14 residues. Germline CDR1 MNHEY, CDR2 SMNVEV (reference sequence). Losses at the gene ends were 6 bases for V and 5 bases for J; bases not matched to a gene: 6. The chain's CDR3 is CASRMTGGGTEAFF. CDR3 bases: TGTGCCAGCAGAATGACAGGGGGCGGGACTGAAGCTTTCTTT.

On this clonotype: A read error may be the cause here, since a much bigger clone is one base away. This chain connects TRBV11-2 to TRBJ2-1; TRBD2 matches 8 bases. This CDR3 comprises 15 residues. Losses at the gene ends were 5 bases for V and 10 bases for J; bases not matched to a gene: 13. Germline CDR1 and CDR2: SGHAT and FQNNGV. Written as DNA, the CDR3 is TGTGCCAGCAGCCGCCCGGGACTAGGGTGGAAGGAGCAGTTCTTC. Translated, it gives CASSRPGLGWKEQFF. Variable domain in full (rest from reference TRBV11-2 and TRBJ2-1): EAGVAQSPRYKIIEKRQSVAFWCNPISGHATLYWYQQILGQGPKLLIQFQNNGVVDDSQLPKDRFSAERLKGVDSTLKIQPAKLEDSAVYLCASSRPGLGWKEQFFGPGTRLTVL.

In this sample, this clonotype turned up a few times. The chain combines TRBV5-1 with TRBJ2-1, with 7 bases matching TRBD2. The CDR3 runs to 15 residues. Looked up from germline, CDR1 is SGHRS and CDR2 is YFSETQ. Trimming cost V 2 bases and J 6 bases; bases outside gene matches: 8. The CDR3 region has the DNA TGCGCCAGCAGCTTCACGGGAGGACCCGCCAATGAGCAGTTCTTC. Translated: CASSFTGGPANEQFF.

Only a few counts were recorded for this clonotype. The rearrangement links TRBV12-1 to TRBJ2-3; TRBD1 reflects the table's D call only, with no check against the DNA. TRBV12-1 has pseudogene status. CDR3 length: 14 residues. CDR3 nucleotide sequence: TGTGCCAGCAGCCCCGCAGGGGAAAGCGATACGCAGTATTTT. Translating gives CASSPAGESDTQYF.

This clonotype was detected only a few times. The rearrangement links TRBV30 to TRBJ2-7; D is possibly TRBD2 (6 bases). The germline V gene encodes CDR1 GTSNPN and CDR2 SVGIG (reference sequence). Trimming cost V 3 bases and J 4 bases, with 10 bases left between them. This CDR3 is 12 amino acids long. This CDR3 reads CAWSGSGYEQYF. The CDR3 DNA reads TGTGCCTGGAGCGGGAGCGGATACGAGCAGTACTTC. Together with reference TRBV30 and TRBJ2-7, the CDR3 gives the full variable domain: SQTIHQWPATLVQPVGSPLSLECTVEGTSNPNLYWYRQAAGRGLQLLFYSVGIGQISSEVPQNLSASRPQDRQFILSSKKLLLSDSGFYLCAWSGSGYEQYFGPGTRLTVT.

This chain joins TRBV19 and TRBJ2-1; D is uncertain. CDR3 length: 13 residues. Trimming removed 1 base from V and 5 bases from J, with 6 bases in between. CDR1 LNHDA and CDR2 SQIVND come from the germline V gene (reference sequence). DNA for the CDR3: TGTGCCAGTAGTATAGCCCTGAACAATGAGCAGTTCTTC. It yields the protein CASSIALNNEQFF.

This clonotype was recorded a few times. This chain connects TRBV12-3 or TRBV12-4 to TRBJ1-2; D remains unclear. Trimming shortened V by 2 bases and J by 6 bases, and 10 bases separated the two germline ends. The CDR3 spans 13 residues. DNA of the CDR3: TGTGCCAGCAGTTTAATGCCTGAGAATGGCTACACCTTC. It codes for CASSLMPENGYTF.

In its sample, this clonotype was seen a few times. The J gene is TRBJ2-1, the V gene TRBV27; 8 nucleotides align to TRBD2. With V trimmed by 7 bases and J by 0 bases, 11 bases remained unmatched. Per the germline V gene, CDR1 is MNHEY and CDR2 is SMNVEV (reference sequence). CDR3 length: 17 residues. CDR3 sequence reads: CASKTGFGTSSYNEQFF. In DNA form, the CDR3 reads TGTGCCAGCAAGACTGGGTTCGGGACTAGCTCCTACAATGAGCAGTTCTTC.

V gene TRBV6-1 combines with J gene TRBJ2-5, with D perhaps TRBD2 (5 bases). Between the trimmed V and J ends, which lost 2 bases and 1 base, there was a span of 11 bases. There are 15 residues in the CDR3. Germline V lookup: CDR1 MNHNS, CDR2 SASEGT. The CDR3 nucleotides read TGTGCCAGCAGTGAAAACCGGACTCCCCAAGAGACCCAGTACTTC. It translates to CASSENRTPQETQYF.

J is TRBJ2-1 and V is TRBV25-1; the match to TRBD2 covers 12 bases. The CDR3 spans 16 residues. V shed 6 bases and J 8 bases; nucleotides not matched to a gene: 11. CDR1 MGHDK and CDR2 SYGVNS come from the germline V gene. The CDR3 DNA reads TGTGCCAGCAGCCACCCCGGGACTAGCGGGCAGGATGAGCAGTTCTTC. It translates to CASSHPGTSGQDEQFF.

In DNA, the CDR3 is TGTGCCAGCAGCGGAACAGTGGTTCGTTTTGGTGGCTACACCTTC. Translation gives CASSGTVVRFGGYTF. The chain couples TRBV6-5 to TRBJ1-2; D uncertain. With 6 bases removed from V and 7 bases from J, the gap between germline ends came to 21 bases. This CDR3 is built from 15 residues. The V gene's germline CDR1 is MNHEY and CDR2 SVGAGI.